This entry lists 25 T cell receptor beta chains sequenced from one sample in a study of OX40 agonist ivuxolimab in advanced cancers. TCRdb keeps only in-frame clones here, not all; method: immunoSEQ multiplex PCR. The sample has some 60,000 clones; about 90% are singletons. Sample: CD4+ or CD8+ T cells sorted from blood, taken in a trial of the OX40 agonist ivuxolimab. These receptors all stem from an adult with an advanced solid tumor such as melanoma, head and neck, liver or kidney cancer.

This clone was picked up one time. This chain connects TRBV7-2 to TRBJ2-1; D not resolved. Germline CDR1 is SGHTA and CDR2 is FQGNSA. V lost 1 base and J lost 6, with 7 bases in between. The CDR3 sequence is 13 residues long. CDR3 loop: CASSLGASNEQFF. The CDR3 DNA reads as TGTGCCAGCAGCTTAGGGGCTAGCAATGAGCAGTTCTTC.

The chain combines TRBV28 with TRBJ2-5; TRBD2 matches 8 bases. The V segment lost 5 bases and the J segment 6 bases; nucleotides outside the gene matches: 5. This CDR3 is 13 amino acids long. Germline V lookup: CDR1 MDHEN, CDR2 SYDVKM. The CDR3 sequence is CASSAGGIKTQYF. The CDR3, as DNA: TGTGCCAGCAGTGCGGGAGGTATAAAGACCCAGTACTTC.

V and J are TRBV19 and TRBJ1-1; TRBD1 matches 7 bases. CDR1 and CDR2 (germline): LNHDA, SQIVND (reference sequence). V lost 6 bases and J lost 3; bases outside the gene matches: 13. CDR3 length: 16 residues. The CDR3 is CASRGPSTGADTEAFF. The CDR3 coding sequence is TGTGCCAGTAGGGGGCCCTCCACAGGGGCGGACACTGAAGCTTTCTTT.

The chain employs TRBV14 and TRBJ2-2, with a possible D match to TRBD1 (5 bases). There are 16 residues in the CDR3. Germline V gene lookup returns CDR1 SGHDN and CDR2 FVKESK. Trimming took off 2 bases at V and 1 base at J, with 11 bases between the two ends. CDR3 nucleotide sequence: TGTGCCAGCAGCCAAACGACAGCACGGAACACCGGGGAGCTGTTTTTT. Amino acids: CASSQTTARNTGELFF. Filled out from reference TRBV14 and TRBJ2-2, the complete variable domain reads EAGVTQFPSHSVIEKGQTVTLRCDPISGHDNLYWYRRVMGKEIKFLLHFVKESKQDESGMPNNRFLAERTGGTYSTLKVQPAELEDSGVYFCASSQTTARNTGELFFGEGSRLTVL.

The chain has TRBV27 and TRBJ2-5, with D tentatively TRBD2 (6 bases). The CDR3 runs 14 residues. Trimming removed 2 bases at V and 5 bases at J, with 12 bases between. Germline-derived CDR1 and CDR2 are MNHEY and SMNVEV (reference sequence). The CDR3 spells CASSLRDSTETQYF. As DNA, the CDR3 is TGTGCCAGCAGTTTAAGGGACTCGACCGAGACCCAGTACTTC.

The rearrangement uses TRBV7-9 and TRBJ2-7; D possibly corresponds to TRBD2 (6 bases). With 3 bases removed from V and 2 bases from J, the gap between germline ends came to 11 bases. The CDR3 has 14 residues. Germline lookup yields CDR1 SEHNR and CDR2 FQNEAQ (reference sequence). The CDR3 spells CASSFRENAYEQYF. The CDR3 DNA is TGTGCCAGCAGCTTTCGGGAGAACGCCTACGAGCAGTACTTC.

V is TRBV9 and J is TRBJ2-7; TRBD1 matches at 7 bases. The CDR3 sequence is 14 residues long. Germline V lookup: CDR1 SGDLS, CDR2 YYNGEE. Trimming cost V 0 bases and J 3 bases; bases outside gene matches: 3. The CDR3 is CASSVGQGVYEQYF. CDR3 in DNA: TGTGCCAGCAGCGTAGGTCAGGGGGTCTACGAGCAGTACTTC.

This chain joins TRBV2 and TRBJ1-2; TRBD1 agrees at 7 bases. V dropped 9 bases and J dropped 2; count of bases not matched to a gene: 6. The CDR3 length is 13 residues. Germline V gene lookup returns CDR1 SNHLY and CDR2 FYNNEI. The CDR3 DNA follows: TGTGCCAGTCAGGGGGGAGTGAACTATGGCTACACCTTC. It translates to CASQGGVNYGYTF.

V and J are TRBV7-2 and TRBJ2-7, with TRBD2 as a possible D gene (5 bases). V gave up 1 base and J gave up 2 bases, with 9 bases separating them. CDR1 is SGHTA, CDR2 FQGNSA, per germline. CDR3 length equals 14 residues. DNA for the CDR3: TGTGCCAGCAGCTTAGGGTGGGAGCCCTACGAGCAGTACTTC. Amino acids: CASSLGWEPYEQYF.

The chain employs TRBV18 and TRBJ2-1, with a possible D match to TRBD2 (5 bases). V was clipped by 2 bases and J by 4 bases, with 12 bases between them. This CDR3 spans 15 amino acids. The germline gives CDR1 KGHSH, CDR2 LQKENI. In DNA form, the CDR3 reads TGTGCCAGCTCACCAGTGACTACTGGTTACAATGAGCAGTTCTTC. This sequence encodes CASSPVTTGYNEQFF.

The chain is built from TRBV5-6 and TRBJ1-2; D possibly corresponds to TRBD1 (5 bases). V lost 1 base and J lost 4, with 14 bases in between. The CDR3 contains 15 residues. Germline-derived CDR1 and CDR2 are SGHDT and YYEEEE. The CDR3 sequence is CASSLTARAIYGYTF. The CDR3 region has the DNA TGTGCCAGCAGCTTGACTGCCAGGGCTATCTATGGCTACACCTTC.

J is TRBJ1-2 and V is TRBV19, with D perhaps matching TRBD1 (5 bases). This CDR3 contains 12 residues. Germline-derived CDR1 and CDR2 are LNHDA and SQIVND (reference sequence). The ends were cut back, 5 bases at V and 8 bases at J, with 12 bases in the middle. In nucleotides, the CDR3 is TGTGCCAGTAGTGCCTCAGGGTGGGGCTACACCTTC. Translating gives CASSASGWGYTF.

The chain couples TRBV19 to TRBJ2-1; D could derive from TRBD1 or TRBD2 (5 bases each). The V and J ends lost 7 bases and 5 bases respectively, with 18 bases between them. Per the germline V gene, CDR1 is LNHDA and CDR2 is SQIVND (reference sequence). This CDR3 comprises 15 residues. The CDR3 coding sequence is TGTGCCAGTACCACGGGGCAGGGTGGAAACAATGAGCAGTTCTTC. Translating it yields CASTTGQGGNNEQFF.

This rearrangement joins TRBV11-2 to TRBJ2-3; tentatively, D is TRBD2 (6 bases). V lost 0 bases and J lost 4, with 11 bases in between. The CDR3 length is 15 residues. Germline V gives CDR1 SGHAT, CDR2 FQNNGV. The CDR3 sequence is CASSLEGGAADTQYF. For the CDR3, the DNA is TGTGCCAGCAGCTTAGAGGGGGGAGCAGCAGATACGCAGTATTTT.

The chain couples TRBV30 to TRBJ1-6; D is undetermined. The CDR3 totals 14 residues. Per the germline V gene, CDR1 is GTSNPN and CDR2 is SVGIG (reference sequence). Trimming shortened V by 0 bases and J by 8 bases, and 11 bases separated the two germline ends. CDR3 amino acids: CAWSVQTDHSPLHF. The CDR3 coding sequence is TGTGCCTGGAGTGTACAGACGGACCATTCACCCCTCCACTTT.

V is TRBV7-2 and J is TRBJ2-5; no clear D. CDR1 SGHTA and CDR2 FQGNSA come from the germline V gene. The length of the CDR3 is 11 residues. V lost 3 bases, J lost 5 bases, and 4 bases lay in between. CDR3: CASSFAETQYF. In DNA form, the CDR3 reads TGTGCCAGCAGCTTTGCCGAGACCCAGTACTTC.

This clone was detected only a few times. The chain links TRBV18 to TRBJ2-7; TRBD1 might be the D (6 bases). V was clipped by 5 bases and J by 1 base, with 12 bases between them. CDR3 size: 14 residues. Germline CDR1 KGHSH, CDR2 LQKENI. CDR3 sequence: CASSGSQGSYEQYF. DNA for the CDR3: TGTGCCAGCTCAGGGTCACAGGGTTCCTACGAGCAGTACTTC.

V is TRBV25-1 and J is TRBJ1-2, with 9 nucleotides matching TRBD1. The CDR3 spans 17 residues. Germline V gene sequence: CDR1 MGHDK, CDR2 SYGVNS. V shed 1 base, J shed 5 bases, and the junction held 11 bases outside the gene matches. DNA for the CDR3: TGTGCCAGCAGTGAATCCTACAACAGGGGGCTGGTTTATGGCTACACCTTC. Encoded protein: CASSESYNRGLVYGYTF.

V and J are TRBV4-3 and TRBJ2-1; 7 bases are a match to TRBD2. CDR3 length: 15 residues. The V segment lost 3 bases and the J segment 6 bases; nucleotides outside the gene matches: 8. The germline V gene encodes CDR1 LGHNA and CDR2 YSLEER. The CDR3 loop reads CASSQLGGSINEQFF. The DNA of the CDR3 is TGCGCCAGCAGCCAGTTGGGCGGGAGCATCAATGAGCAGTTCTTC.

This chain joins TRBV5-5 and TRBJ2-1, with 8 bases identical to TRBD2. Germline CDR1 is SGHKS and CDR2 is YYEKEE (reference sequence). J gave up 4 bases and V 4 bases, and 7 bases lay outside the gene matches. This CDR3 spans 15 amino acids. CDR3 protein: CASSHSSGSYNEQFF. CDR3 coding DNA: TGTGCCAGCAGCCACTCTAGCGGGTCATACAATGAGCAGTTCTTC.

The chain employs TRBV5-4 and TRBJ2-7; no firm D call. This CDR3 is built from 12 residues. Trimming cost V 4 bases and J 5 bases, with 10 bases left between them. Germline CDR1 SGHNT, CDR2 YYREEE (reference sequence). The CDR3 coding sequence is TGTGCCAGCAGCCTGACCCGGGACGAGCAGTACTTC. Its protein product is CASSLTRDEQYF.

The count of this clone is one. The chain combines TRBV15 with TRBJ1-1, with 10 nucleotides matching TRBD1. This CDR3 is built from 12 residues. The germline V gene encodes CDR1 LNHNV and CDR2 YYDKDF (reference sequence). V was pared by 6 bases and J by 11 bases, with 6 bases of the junction left unmatched. Here the CDR3 DNA reads TGTGCCACCAGTCTCAAGGGACAGGGGGCTTTCTTT. Residues: CATSLKGQGAFF.

The chain carries TRBV7-2 and TRBJ1-1; the D is unclear. This CDR3 comprises 14 residues. The germline V gene has CDR1 SGHTA and CDR2 FQGNSA. The V end was cut by 3 bases, the J end by 1 base, with 9 bases between. DNA of the CDR3: TGTGCCAGCAGCTTGGTCAATAAGAACACTGAAGCTTTCTTT. This codes for CASSLVNKNTEAFF.

The CDR3 sequence: CASSQSPTNTGELFF. The CDR3, as DNA: TGTGCCAGCTCACAATCCCCCACGAACACCGGGGAGCTGTTTTTT. V usage is TRBV18 and J usage is TRBJ2-2; unclear D gene. The V gene's germline CDR1 is KGHSH and CDR2 LQKENI. Trimming removed 4 bases at V and 0 bases at J, with 9 bases between. The CDR3 totals 15 residues.

The chain recombines TRBV4-1 with TRBJ1-6; D unresolved. The CDR3 is 14 residues long. Trimming took 0 bases from V and 12 from J, leaving 12 bases between them. Per the germline V gene, CDR1 is MGHRA and CDR2 is YSYEKL. CDR3 amino acids: CASSQDEGFGPLHF. Written as DNA, the CDR3 is TGCGCCAGCAGCCAAGATGAAGGGTTTGGACCCCTCCACTTT.